This TCR beta chain emerged from a study of T cells in tuberculosis. The wider study: CD1B tetramers identified T cells specific for mycobacterial lipid GMM. A South African cohort included IGRA-negative adolescents, latently infected IGRA-positive adolescents and adults with active tuberculosis.

Sequencing used immunoSEQ multiplex PCR; TCRdb keeps in-frame clones, though not all of them. The data hold tens of thousands of clones, with more than 95% observed a single time. Sequenced input: PBMCs. This receptor was taken from a donor aged 10 to 29 with latent tuberculosis or without tuberculosis infection.

In DNA, the CDR3 is TGTGCCAGCAGCTTGGCTAGCGGACAAGAGACCCAGTACTTC. It yields the protein CASSLASGQETQYF. The chain combines TRBV5-6 with TRBJ2-5; TRBD2 matches 7 bases. The CDR3 runs to 14 residues. V shed 0 bases and J 2 bases; nucleotides not matched to a gene: 1. Looked up from germline, CDR1 is SGHDT and CDR2 is YYEEEE.